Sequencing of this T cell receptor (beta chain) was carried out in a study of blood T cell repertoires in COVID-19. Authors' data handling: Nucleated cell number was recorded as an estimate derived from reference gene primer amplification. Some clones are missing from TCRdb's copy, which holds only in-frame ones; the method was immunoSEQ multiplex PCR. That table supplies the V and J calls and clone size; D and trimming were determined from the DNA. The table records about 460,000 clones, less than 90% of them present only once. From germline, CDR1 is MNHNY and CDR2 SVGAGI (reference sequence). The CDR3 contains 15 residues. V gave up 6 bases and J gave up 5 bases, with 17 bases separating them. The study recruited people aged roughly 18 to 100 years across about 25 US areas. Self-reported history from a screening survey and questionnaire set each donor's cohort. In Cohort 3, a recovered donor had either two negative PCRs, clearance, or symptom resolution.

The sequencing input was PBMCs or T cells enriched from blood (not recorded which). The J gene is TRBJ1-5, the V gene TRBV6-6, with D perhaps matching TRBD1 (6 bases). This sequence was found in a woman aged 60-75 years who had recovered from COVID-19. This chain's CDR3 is CASSGAGGNYQPQHF. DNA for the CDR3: TGTGCCAGCAGCGGGGCGGGGGGCAACTATCAGCCCCAGCATTTT.